The 30 T cell receptor beta chains below all came from one sample that was sequenced in a study of blood T cell repertoires in COVID-19. Clones were read by immunoSEQ multiplex PCR, and TCRdb kept only the in-frame ones, dropping some. The data show under 85,000 clones, roughly nine tenths seen once. The sample taken for sequencing was peripheral blood. These receptors came from an elderly man in a cohort sampled during active COVID-19.

The chain employs TRBV24-1 and TRBJ2-3; D may be TRBD1 (6 bases). The ends were cut back, 10 bases at V and 0 bases at J, with 13 bases in the middle. The CDR3 consists of 14 residues. In germline, CDR1 is KGHDR, CDR2 SFDVKD. The CDR3: CATRGSASTDTQYF. Here the CDR3 DNA reads TGTGCCACTAGGGGGTCCGCTAGCACAGATACGCAGTATTTT.

The chain recombines TRBV20-1 with TRBJ1-5; D is unclear. The ends were cut back, 3 bases at V and 6 bases at J, with 18 bases in the middle. The CDR3 contains 15 residues. Germline loops: CDR1 DFQATT, CDR2 SNEGSKA (reference sequence). The CDR3 loop is CSASVPGRVGQPQHF. For the CDR3, the DNA is TGCAGTGCTAGTGTTCCGGGAAGGGTGGGTCAGCCCCAGCATTTT.

The chain employs TRBV19 and TRBJ1-2; tentative D call: TRBD1 (6 bases). The CDR3 spans 14 residues. Germline V CDR1 and CDR2: LNHDA, SQIVND (reference sequence). V shed 6 bases and J shed 0 bases, with 11 bases lying between them. The CDR3 spells CASRRGQSNYGYTF. CDR3 sequence (DNA): TGTGCCAGTAGGAGAGGACAGTCTAACTATGGCTACACCTTC.

V gene TRBV11-2 combines with J gene TRBJ2-7; weak D call: TRBD2 (6 bases). CDR3 length: 13 residues. Per the germline V gene, CDR1 is SGHAT and CDR2 is FQNNGV. With 6 bases removed from V and 0 bases from J, the gap between germline ends came to 9 bases. The CDR3 here is CASSTGSSYEQYV. CDR3 DNA sequence: TGTGCCAGCAGTACCGGGAGCTCCTACGAGCAGTACGTC.

The chain uses TRBV7-2 and TRBJ1-1; 7 bases agree with TRBD1. This CDR3 contains 14 residues. Germline assignment: CDR1 SGHTA and CDR2 FQGNSA. V dropped 3 bases and J dropped 4; count of bases not matched to a gene: 5. CDR3 region: CASSLRGRITEAFF. DNA of the CDR3: TGTGCCAGCAGCTTGAGGGGGCGTATCACTGAAGCTTTCTTT.

Only a few counts were recorded for this clone. The chain links TRBV6-4 to TRBJ2-3, with 10 bases that match TRBD1. Germline V gives CDR1 MRHNA, CDR2 SNTAGT. The length of the CDR3 is 16 residues. With V trimmed by 0 bases and J by 4 bases, 4 bases remained unmatched. Here the CDR3 reads CASSDSRTGGPDTQYF. The DNA for the CDR3 is TGTGCCAGCAGTGACTCGAGGACAGGGGGTCCAGATACGCAGTATTTT.

J is TRBJ1-6 and V is TRBV7-2, with a tentative D call TRBD1 (5 bases). The CDR3 spans 14 residues. With 2 bases removed from V and 17 bases from J, the gap between germline ends came to 19 bases. CDR1 and CDR2 from the germline V gene are SGHTA and FQGNSA. The CDR3 sequence: CASSLINGGTDIHF. The CDR3 nucleotides read TGTGCCAGCAGCTTAATCAACGGCGGGACGGACATCCACTTT.

This clone was counted only a few times. V is TRBV4-2 and J is TRBJ1-1; 11 positions match TRBD1. The germline V gene has CDR1 LGHNA and CDR2 YNFKEQ. With 4 bases clipped from V and 0 bases from J, the junction kept 13 bases outside the gene matches. There are 19 residues in the CDR3. In DNA form, the CDR3 reads TGTGCCAGCAGCCCAATTAGGACAGGGGGCATTGGAATGAACACTGAAGCTTTCTTT. This codes for CASSPIRTGGIGMNTEAFF.

This clone was found many times. The chain is built from TRBV14 and TRBJ1-6; D not resolved. CDR1 SGHDN and CDR2 FVKESK come from the germline V gene. The CDR3 totals 13 residues. The ends were cut back, 5 bases at V and 2 bases at J, with 4 bases in the middle. Written as DNA, the CDR3 is TGTGCCAGCAGCGAGACCTATAATTCACCCCTCCACTTT. It encodes CASSETYNSPLHF.

J is TRBJ2-7 and V is TRBV21-1; TRBD1, the table's D call, lacks a check against the DNA. TRBV21-1 is listed as a pseudogene. The CDR3 sequence is 12 residues long. The CDR3 DNA reads TGTGCCAGCAGCGGACAGGGTATCGGGCAGTACTTC. This gives the protein CASSGQGIGQYF.

The chain joins TRBV2 to TRBJ2-3; a possible D gene is TRBD2 (6 bases). Germline V gene data show CDR1 as SNHLY and CDR2 as FYNNEI. Trimming shortened V by 6 bases and J by 0 bases, and 13 bases separated the two germline ends. The CDR3 is 15 amino acids. The CDR3 region is CASSLRDSSTDTQYF. The CDR3 bases are TGTGCCAGCAGCTTACGGGACTCAAGCACAGATACGCAGTATTTT.

The chain combines TRBV4-3 with TRBJ2-5; 7 nucleotides match TRBD1. J lost 5 bases, V lost 5 bases, and 14 bases had no gene match. The CDR3 loop spans 16 amino acids. From germline, CDR1 is LGHNA and CDR2 YSLEER. CDR3 in DNA: TGCGCCAGCAGCTCAAGATTGGAAGGGGGCAGGGAGACCCAGTACTTC. Protein: CASSSRLEGGRETQYF.

The CDR3 sequence: CASSVFGGGEQYF. The CDR3 DNA sequence: TGTGCCAGCAGCGTTTTTGGGGGAGGAGAGCAGTACTTC. The chain links TRBV9 to TRBJ2-7; D is possibly TRBD2 (6 bases). The CDR3 length is 13 residues. From germline, CDR1 is SGDLS and CDR2 YYNGEE. Trimming left V 2 bases short and J 7 bases short, with 13 bases between.

The chain links TRBV12-5 to TRBJ2-3; 12 nucleotides line up with TRBD2. The CDR3 is made up of 16 amino acids. CDR1 and CDR2 from the germline V gene are LGHNT and FRNRAP. Germline trimming cut 6 bases from V and 8 bases from J; bases unmatched to any gene: 12. In DNA form, the CDR3 reads TGTGCTAGTGGCCAAGGACTAGCGGGGACCCGGGGTACGCAGTATTTT. Its protein product is CASGQGLAGTRGTQYF.

The chain recombines TRBV7-2 with TRBJ1-4; D is unclear. The CDR3 covers 13 residues. Trimming left V 7 bases short and J 10 bases short, with 16 bases between. Germline values: CDR1 SGHTA, CDR2 FQGNSA. CDR3 residues: CASKLTEAGKLFF. The CDR3 bases are TGTGCCAGCAAGTTGACCGAAGCAGGAAAACTGTTTTTT. Supplemented by reference TRBV7-2 and TRBJ1-4, the full variable domain reads GAGVSQSPSNKVTEKGKDVELRCDPISGHTALYWYRQSLGQGLEFLIYFQGNSAPDKSGLPSDRFSAERTGGSVSTLTIQRTQQEDSAVYLCASKLTEAGKLFFGSGTQLSVL.

The CDR3 spells CASTAFGGVSGANVLTF. The CDR3 region has the DNA TGTGCCAGCACTGCCTTTGGGGGCGTCTCTGGGGCCAACGTCCTGACTTTC. The genes are TRBV27 and TRBJ2-6; possible D gene TRBD1, 6 bases. The CDR3 is 17 residues long. Between the trimmed V and J ends, which lost 7 bases and 0 bases, there was a span of 16 bases. In germline, CDR1 is MNHEY, CDR2 SMNVEV (reference sequence). Using reference TRBV27 and TRBJ2-6 for the parts outside the CDR3, the full variable domain is EAQVTQNPRYLITVTGKKLTVTCSQNMNHEYMSWYRQDPGLGLRQIYYSMNVEVTDKGDVPEGYKVSRKEKRNFPLILESPSPNQTSLYFCASTAFGGVSGANVLTFGAGSRLTVL.

The chain couples TRBV5-4 to TRBJ2-1; D not resolved. This CDR3 spans 15 amino acids. V was trimmed by 1 base and J by 0 bases, leaving 8 bases between them. CDR1 is SGHNT and CDR2 is YYREEE in the germline V gene (reference sequence). The CDR3 coding sequence is TGTGCCAGCAGCTTGACGGGTAGCTCCTACAATGAGCAGTTCTTC. Translated, it gives CASSLTGSSYNEQFF.

The genes are TRBV7-3 and TRBJ2-3, with a weak D call TRBD2 (6 bases). The V end lost 8 bases, the J end lost 0 bases, and 15 bases lay between the germline ends. The CDR3 contains 15 residues. Germline CDR1 SGHTA, CDR2 FQGTGA. CDR3: CASRPPGLSTDTQYF. Written as DNA, the CDR3 is TGTGCCAGCCGGCCCCCGGGACTTAGCACAGATACGCAGTATTTT.

The rearrangement uses TRBV19 and TRBJ2-7, with D perhaps TRBD1 (5 bases). The V and J ends lost 4 bases and 2 bases respectively, with 9 bases between them. CDR1 and CDR2 (germline): LNHDA, SQIVND (reference sequence). CDR3 length equals 13 residues. Written as DNA, the CDR3 is TGTGCCAGTAGTAGGGGCGGAGCCTACGAGCAGTACTTC. The encoded protein is CASSRGGAYEQYF.

Regarding this clone: One end of the junction is discordant with germline, which a read error may explain. The chain links TRBV7-2 to TRBJ2-5, with 9 nucleotides matching TRBD2. CDR3 length: 14 residues. Germline CDR1 and CDR2: SGHTA and FQGNSA. CDR3 sequence reads: CASSLVISGGPNDF. In nucleotides, the CDR3 is TGTGCCAGCAGCTTAGTAATTAGCGGGGGCCCCAACGACTTC.

The chain couples TRBV3-1 (or the pseudogene TRBV3-2) to TRBJ1-1, with TRBD1 matching 7 bases. Germline values: CDR1 LGHDT, CDR2 YNNKEL (reference sequence). There are 14 residues in the CDR3. Unmatched junction bases numbered 3, after V lost 4 bases and J lost 1 base. This CDR3 is CASSLDRANTEAFF. The CDR3 DNA sequence: TGTGCCAGCAGCCTCGACAGGGCGAACACTGAAGCTTTCTTT.

The chain has TRBV28 and TRBJ1-2; D is ambiguous. V was clipped by 4 bases and J by 3 bases, with 9 bases between them. Per germline, CDR1 MDHEN and CDR2 SYDVKM. The CDR3 is made up of 13 amino acids. CDR3 bases: TGTGCCAGCAGTTCTGTACAGTACTATGGCTACACCTTC. It is translated as CASSSVQYYGYTF.

In DNA form, the CDR3 reads TGTGCCACCAGTGAACCCCGGGACAGCCAAGAGACCCAGTACTTC. It translates to CATSEPRDSQETQYF. V usage is TRBV24-1 and J usage is TRBJ2-5; TRBD1 matches at 7 bases. Trimming took 4 bases from V and 1 from J; bases not matched to a gene: 5. The CDR3 sequence is 15 residues long. Per the germline V gene, CDR1 is KGHDR and CDR2 is SFDVKD.

V is TRBV5-8 and J is TRBJ2-1; TRBD1 agrees at 7 bases. The CDR3 is made up of 14 amino acids. CDR1 SGHTS and CDR2 YDEGEE come from the germline V gene. The junction had 7 bases not matched to a gene; V was cut back by 10 bases and J by 0 bases. In DNA form, the CDR3 reads TGTGCCGGTATGAGGGGGCCCTCCTACAATGAGCAGTTCTTC. As protein: CAGMRGPSYNEQFF. The whole variable domain, remainder taken from reference TRBV5-8 and TRBJ2-1, is EAGVTQSPTHLIKTRGQQATLRCSPISGHTSVYWYQQALGLGLQFLLWYDEGEERNRGNFPPRFSGRQFPNYSSELNVNALELEDSALYLCAGMRGPSYNEQFFGPGTRLTVL.

The chain carries TRBV10-3 and TRBJ2-5; 11 nucleotides line up with TRBD2. Losses at the gene ends were 3 bases for V and 5 bases for J; bases not matched to a gene: 8. The CDR3 is 16 residues long. CDR1 and CDR2 from the germline V gene are ENHRY and SYGVKD. For the CDR3, the DNA is TGTGCCATCAGTGACTCGGAAGCTAGCGGGGGGGAGACCCAGTACTTC. Translation: CAISDSEASGGETQYF.

V usage is TRBV5-4 and J usage is TRBJ1-3; 11 nucleotides align to TRBD1. After removal of 4 bases from V and 2 bases from J, the junction contained 2 bases not matched to a gene. Looked up from germline, CDR1 is SGHNT and CDR2 is YYREEE (reference sequence). The CDR3 covers 15 residues. Written as DNA, the CDR3 is TGTGCCAGCAGCCAGGACAGGGGGCCTGGAAACACCATATATTTT. It specifies CASSQDRGPGNTIYF.

This chain uses TRBV3-1 (or the pseudogene TRBV3-2) with TRBJ2-5; TRBD2 matches at 8 bases. This CDR3 spans 17 amino acids. With 5 bases clipped from V and 4 bases from J, the junction kept 15 bases outside the gene matches. Germline V gene lookup returns CDR1 LGHDT and CDR2 YNNKEL (reference sequence). As DNA, the CDR3 is TGTGCCAGCAGCTCCCGCGGGGGGCGAGCCGAAGGAGAGACCCAGTACTTC. Translated: CASSSRGGRAEGETQYF.

The chain combines TRBV5-1 with TRBJ2-5; the match to TRBD2 covers 8 bases. Germline V gene lookup returns CDR1 SGHRS and CDR2 YFSETQ. V was pared by 4 bases and J by 2 bases, with 4 bases of the junction left unmatched. The CDR3 totals 14 residues. CDR3: CASSPPGGQETQYF. CDR3 sequence (DNA): TGCGCCAGCAGCCCGCCGGGGGGGCAAGAGACCCAGTACTTC.

V gene TRBV4-3 combines with J gene TRBJ1-2; 9 bases agree with TRBD1. The CDR3 runs 17 residues. Unmatched junction bases numbered 12, after V lost 3 bases and J lost 4 bases. Germline CDR1 is LGHNA and CDR2 is YSLEER. The CDR3 nucleotides are TGCGCCAGCAGCCAGGCGGTACAGGGGGCGAAGGGCTATGGCTACACCTTC. This sequence encodes CASSQAVQGAKGYGYTF.

The V gene is TRBV5-5, the J gene TRBJ2-7; 8 bases fit TRBD2. Germline V gene data show CDR1 as SGHKS and CDR2 as YYEKEE (reference sequence). V lost 1 base and J lost 1; bases outside the gene matches: 16. The CDR3 totals 19 residues. CDR3 in DNA: TGTGCCAGCAGCTTGTTCTTGCGACGGGAGGGTAGGGGTTCCTACGAGCAGTACGTC. It is translated as CASSLFLRREGRGSYEQYV.